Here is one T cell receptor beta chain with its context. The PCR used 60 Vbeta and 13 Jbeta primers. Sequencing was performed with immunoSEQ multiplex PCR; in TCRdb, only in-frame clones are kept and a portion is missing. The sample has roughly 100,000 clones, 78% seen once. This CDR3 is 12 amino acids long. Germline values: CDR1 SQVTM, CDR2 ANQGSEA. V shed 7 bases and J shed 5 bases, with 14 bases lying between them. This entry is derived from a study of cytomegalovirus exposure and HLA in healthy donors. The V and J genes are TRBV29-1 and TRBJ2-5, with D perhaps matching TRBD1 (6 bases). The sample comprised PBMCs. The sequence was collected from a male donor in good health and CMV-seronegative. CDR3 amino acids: CSANRVGETQYF. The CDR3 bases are TGCAGCGCCAACAGGGTCGGTGAGACCCAGTACTTC.